The 3 T cell receptor beta chains below come from one sample, sequenced in a study of spatial heterogeneity in lung cancer. TCRdb reprocessed the 5' RACE reads with MiXCR, giving one entry per CDR3 protein. The sample shows about 46,000 distinct CDR3 sequences, roughly 10% of them seen only once. Time point of the sample: blood at routine non-recurrence follow-up after resection. The input for sequencing was PBMCs, taken at follow-up. All receptors come from a male donor with early-stage non-small cell lung cancer.

The table lists this clonotype with many counts. DNA for the CDR3: TGCAGTGCCTCGTTAGAGGGAACCGGGACGAGATATTCACCCCTCCACTTT. It specifies CSASLEGTGTRYSPLHF. The chain combines TRBV20-1 with TRBJ1-6, with D possibly TRBD1 on 5 matching bases. Trimming cost V 6 bases and J 8 bases, with 26 bases left between them. The CDR3 covers 17 residues. CDR1 DFQATT and CDR2 SNEGSKA come from the germline V gene (reference sequence).

V and J are TRBV28 and TRBJ1-1; D is uncertain. The CDR3 extends over 14 amino acids. Trimming pared 5 bases from V and 1 base from J, leaving 11 bases between. CDR1 MDHEN and CDR2 SYDVKM come from the germline V gene. The CDR3 nucleotides read TGTGCCAGCAGTCCAGCTCTAGGGAACACTGAAGCTTTCTTT. Its protein product is CASSPALGNTEAFF.

This clonotype was seen at least ten times. The chain carries TRBV24-1 and TRBJ1-1, with unresolved D. Germline values: CDR1 KGHDR, CDR2 SFDVKD. The CDR3 extends over 13 amino acids. Trimming left V 4 bases short and J 7 bases short, with 12 bases between. The CDR3 nucleotides are TGTGCCACCAGTGACTCCGGACGGTTTGAAGCTTTCTTT. Translated, it gives CATSDSGRFEAFF.